These 22 T cell receptor beta chains share one sample of origin, sequenced in a study of control samples from healthy donors and cancer patients. Data came from immunoSEQ multiplex PCR; TCRdb stores just in-frame clones and leaves some out. The sample has about 92,000 clones, 82% seen once. The sample consisted of blood. These receptors originate from a woman between 55 and 75 years old in good health.

The chain couples TRBV11-2 to TRBJ2-1; the D gene is possibly TRBD2 (6 bases). The V and J ends lost 4 bases and 7 bases respectively, with 20 bases between them. The germline V gene encodes CDR1 SGHAT and CDR2 FQNNGV. CDR3 length: 16 amino acids. The CDR3, as DNA: TGTGCCAGCAGCTCACGGCTGGCGGGGCCACTTAATGAGCAGTTCTTC. This sequence encodes CASSSRLAGPLNEQFF.

The chain joins TRBV3-1 (or the pseudogene TRBV3-2) to TRBJ2-3, with D possibly being TRBD1 or TRBD2 (6 bases each). Germline lookup yields CDR1 LGHDT and CDR2 YNNKEL (reference sequence). The CDR3 loop spans 14 amino acids. Trimming cost V 2 bases and J 5 bases, with 11 bases left between them. The CDR3 bases are TGTGCCAGCAGCCAATCGGGGGCGGGAGATACGCAGTATTTT. Protein sequence: CASSQSGAGDTQYF.

This clone appeared a few times. V and J are TRBV7-9 and TRBJ1-2; TRBD1 matches 7 bases. V gave up 1 base and J gave up 5 bases; unmatched junction bases: 4. The CDR3 length is 14 residues. Germline-derived CDR1 and CDR2 are SEHNR and FQNEAQ (reference sequence). The CDR3 spells CASSLVGQAYGYTF. The CDR3, as DNA: TGTGCCAGCAGCTTAGTCGGACAGGCTTATGGCTACACCTTC.

This clone has a single count. This chain uses TRBV3-1 (or the pseudogene TRBV3-2) with TRBJ2-1, with TRBD2 matching 8 bases. Germline V gives CDR1 LGHDT, CDR2 YNNKEL (reference sequence). The V segment lost 4 bases and the J segment 8 bases; nucleotides outside the gene matches: 10. The CDR3 is 15 amino acids. The CDR3 coding sequence is TGTGCCAGCAGCCCGGGGGGGGGCAGGGTCCATGAGCAGTTCTTC. Its protein product is CASSPGGGRVHEQFF.

V usage is TRBV19 and J usage is TRBJ1-1; D not certain. V lost 5 bases to trimming and J lost 4 bases, with 11 bases between them. This CDR3 is 13 amino acids long. Germline CDR1 LNHDA, CDR2 SQIVND (reference sequence). The DNA of the CDR3 is TGTGCCAGTAGTCCCACTGGACGCACTGAAGCTTTCTTT. Encoded protein: CASSPTGRTEAFF.

The V gene is TRBV19, the J gene TRBJ2-1; D is undetermined. Germline values: CDR1 LNHDA, CDR2 SQIVND (reference sequence). The CDR3 spans 14 residues. Trimming stripped 7 bases from V and 6 bases from J, with 16 bases between. The CDR3 region has the DNA TGTGCCAGTATAAGGGCCACCTCACCCAATGAGCAGTTCTTC. It yields the protein CASIRATSPNEQFF.

The chain's CDR3 is CASSYQGQGGYGYTF. The CDR3 coding sequence is TGTGCCAGCAGTTACCAGGGACAGGGGGGCTATGGCTACACCTTC. The chain recombines TRBV6-6 with TRBJ1-2; TRBD1 aligns across 11 bases. Germline values: CDR1 MNHNY, CDR2 SVGAGI (reference sequence). Germline trimming cut 2 bases from V and 4 bases from J; bases unmatched to any gene: 3. The CDR3 spans 15 residues.

This clone was seen at least ten times. The chain employs TRBV10-3 and TRBJ1-2, with 7 nucleotides matching TRBD1. J was trimmed by 4 bases and V by 4 bases; bases with no gene match: 3. This CDR3 spans 13 amino acids. CDR1 and CDR2 (germline): ENHRY, SYGVKD. DNA for the CDR3: TGTGCCATCAGTGTCGCAGGGGGCTATGGCTACACCTTC. Protein: CAISVAGGYGYTF.

The chain is built from TRBV29-1 and TRBJ1-4; D call uncertain. V was trimmed by 5 bases and J by 0 bases, leaving 19 bases between them. The CDR3 is 17 amino acids. Per germline, CDR1 SQVTM and CDR2 ANQGSEA. For the CDR3, the DNA is TGCAGCGTTCGAGAAGGGAGACTGGATGCAACTAATGAAAAACTGTTTTTT. This sequence encodes CSVREGRLDATNEKLFF.

The V gene is TRBV28, the J gene TRBJ1-2; TRBD1 matches at 7 bases. CDR1 is MDHEN and CDR2 is SYDVKM in the germline V gene. This CDR3 is 13 amino acids long. J gave up 8 bases and V 6 bases, and 9 bases lay outside the gene matches. The CDR3: CASRSTGAGGYTF. The CDR3 DNA is TGTGCCAGCAGGTCCACAGGGGCGGGGGGCTACACCTTC.

Turning to this clone: The junction and the germline gene differ at one end; a read error may be behind it. In the same sample, other DNA sequences code for this CDR3. V usage is TRBV7-2 and J usage is TRBJ1-2; D possibly corresponds to TRBD1 (5 bases). Per germline, CDR1 SGHTA and CDR2 FQGNSA. CDR3 length: 10 amino acids. The DNA of the CDR3 is TGCGCCACCCACTTTGGGGCTAGCACCTTC. It codes for CATHFGASTF.

This clone was counted a single time. The genes are TRBV10-3 and TRBJ2-1; TRBD1 matches 7 bases. Trimming at V came to 5 bases and at J to 1 base, leaving 2 bases not matched to a gene. Germline V CDR1 and CDR2: ENHRY, SYGVKD. The CDR3 consists of 14 residues. CDR3 nucleotide sequence: TGTGCCATCAGTAGGACAGGTTCCTACAATGAGCAGTTCTTC. Its translation: CAISRTGSYNEQFF.

A single count supports this clone. The chain is built from TRBV5-6 and TRBJ2-3, with 9 bases lining up with TRBD2. The CDR3 has 16 amino acids. V dropped 2 bases and J dropped 3; count of bases not matched to a gene: 7. Germline CDR1 SGHDT, CDR2 YYEEEE. The CDR3 sequence: CASSFFASGVTDTQYF. The CDR3 nucleotides are TGTGCCAGCAGCTTTTTCGCTAGCGGGGTAACAGATACGCAGTATTTT.

The chain couples TRBV5-4 to TRBJ2-2; 9 bases fit TRBD2. V was pared by 0 bases and J by 7 bases, with 4 bases of the junction left unmatched. The CDR3 runs 15 residues. CDR1 is SGHNT, CDR2 YYREEE, per germline (reference sequence). CDR3 sequence: CASSLAGTSRGELFF. As DNA, the CDR3 is TGTGCCAGCAGCTTGGCCGGGACTAGCCGCGGGGAGCTGTTTTTT.

The chain joins TRBV11-2 to TRBJ1-3; 7 bases line up with TRBD1. Germline CDR1 is SGHAT and CDR2 is FQNNGV. The CDR3 is 13 residues long. The V and J ends lost 5 bases and 4 bases, in that order; junction bases with no gene match: 2. In nucleotides, the CDR3 is TGTGCCAGCAGCCTGGGACAGGGAAACACCATATATTTT. Amino acid sequence: CASSLGQGNTIYF.

CDR3 sequence: CASSLEVAGANVLTF. The CDR3, as DNA: TGTGCCAGCAGCTTAGAAGTGGCTGGGGCCAACGTCCTGACTTTC. V is TRBV7-9 and J is TRBJ2-6, with D hard to call. Trimming took 1 base from V and 2 from J, leaving 6 bases between them. Germline V gene data show CDR1 as SEHNR and CDR2 as FQNEAQ (reference sequence). This CDR3 comprises 15 residues.

The chain recombines TRBV5-1 with TRBJ2-1; maybe TRBD2 (6 bases). The V gene's germline CDR1 is SGHRS and CDR2 YFSETQ. V was trimmed by 4 bases and J by 9 bases, leaving 23 bases between them. CDR3 length equals 16 residues. This chain's CDR3 is CASSPGRDSFSIEQFF. CDR3 bases: TGCGCCAGCAGCCCGGGGCGGGACTCGTTCTCAATTGAGCAGTTCTTC. The whole variable domain, filled in from reference TRBV5-1 and TRBJ2-1, reads KAGVTQTPRYLIKTRGQQVTLSCSPISGHRSVSWYQQTPGQGLQFLFEYFSETQRNKGNFPGRFSGRQFSNSRSEMNVSTLELGDSALYLCASSPGRDSFSIEQFFGPGTRLTVL.

J is TRBJ2-7 and V is TRBV28; 7 bases are shared with TRBD1. The CDR3 has 12 amino acids. J gave up 3 bases and V 9 bases, and 5 bases lay outside the gene matches. Germline CDR1 and CDR2: MDHEN and SYDVKM. The CDR3 DNA reads as TGTGCCAGTACAGGGGTGAGCTACGAGCAGTACTTC. Translation: CASTGVSYEQYF.

The J gene is TRBJ1-6, the V gene TRBV6-5; TRBD1 matches 7 bases. J lost 8 bases, V lost 9 bases, and 7 bases had no gene match. Germline CDR1 and CDR2: MNHEY and SVGAGI. The CDR3 is 13 residues long. The CDR3 bases are TGTGCCAGTTCTACAGGGGAGCATTCACCCCTCCACTTT. It codes for CASSTGEHSPLHF.

This clone was seen only a few times. This sequence joins TRBV3-1 (or the pseudogene TRBV3-2) and TRBJ1-2, with TRBD1 identical over 9 bases. With 4 bases clipped from V and 4 bases from J, the junction kept 7 bases outside the gene matches. In germline, CDR1 is LGHDT, CDR2 YNNKEL (reference sequence). The CDR3 length is 15 residues. The CDR3 nucleotides are TGTGCCAGCAGCCCCTCGACAGGGGGGAGCTATGGCTACACCTTC. Amino acids: CASSPSTGGSYGYTF.

This clone came up once. The chain carries TRBV4-1 and TRBJ2-7, with unresolved D. Germline lookup yields CDR1 MGHRA and CDR2 YSYEKL. Trimming stripped 0 bases from V and 8 bases from J, with 8 bases between. The CDR3 loop spans 12 amino acids. The CDR3 DNA reads as TGCGCCAGCAGCCAAGACGGTTTAAAGCAGTACTTC. Translated: CASSQDGLKQYF.

This chain links TRBV5-4 with TRBJ2-5; D gene unclear. Germline CDR1 and CDR2: SGHNT and YYREEE (reference sequence). V was shortened by 7 bases and J by 2 bases, with 9 bases between the two germline ends. The CDR3 is 12 residues long. Here the CDR3 DNA reads TGTGCCAGCGGCGTGTCACAAGAGACCCAGTACTTC. This codes for CASGVSQETQYF.